The TCR beta chain described here comes from a study of blood T cell repertoires in COVID-19. The wider study: Whether acute or convalescent, the COVID-19 samples came from the United States, Italy and Spain. Sample material is recorded as cDNA or gDNA derived from T cells, B-cell-depleted T cells, or PBMCs.

Original analysis: Amplification of reference gene primers provided the estimated nucleated cell counts. Using immunoSEQ multiplex PCR, the repertoire was profiled, and TCRdb retains in-frame clones only, with some absent. For V, J and clone size, that table is used; D and trimming come from the DNA. The data hold some 190,000 clones, with around 90% observed a single time. V lost 7 bases and J lost 5, with 9 bases in between. The CDR3 extends over 12 amino acids. Germline V CDR1 and CDR2: GTSNPN, SVGIG (reference sequence). The chain couples TRBV30 to TRBJ1-6, with TRBD1 as a possible D gene (6 bases). The receptor comes from a man between 18 and 29 years old with active or convalescent COVID-19. What was sequenced was peripheral blood. This CDR3 is CAFGTHNSPLHF. The CDR3 region has the DNA TGTGCCTTCGGGACACATAATTCACCCCTCCACTTT.